This T cell receptor (beta chain) emerged from a study of tumor-infiltrating lymphocytes in primary liver carcinoma. Study-wide context: Patients of both sexes were 30 to 69 years old. Study observations and caveats: Among the pair types, tumor region pairs showed more overlap than tumor-adjacent and tumor-blood pairs.

Points on this clonotype: Antigen specificity is unknown.

For each extraction, RNA and DNA were obtained together from 20-30 mg of unsorted bulk tissue. This CDR3 has 16 amino acids. CDR1 and CDR2 (germline): SGHVS, FQNEAQ. V gave up 5 bases and J gave up 3 bases, with 17 bases separating them. Starting material of 500 to 600 ng total RNA yielded TCR beta cDNA via a constant-region primer. Libraries of TCR beta came from three nested multiplex PCR rounds with slightly modified ARM-PCR. Rounds one and two of PCR, each of 10 cycles, were primed with TRBV1-TRBV30 forward primers and a C-beta reverse primer. From the multiplex PCR reads, TCRdb called clonotypes with MiXCR, one entry per CDR3 protein. Of some 50,000 distinct CDR3 sequences in the sample, less than 75% were seen once.

V gene TRBV7-8 combines with J gene TRBJ2-1, with a tentative D call TRBD1 (6 bases). The material sequenced was liver tumor tissue from sampling region 5. Subset specified: tumor region T5, tumor centre. The origin of this receptor is a man aged 40-55 years with primary liver carcinoma and hepatitis B virus infection. CDR3: CASSRRNRAYYNEQFF. DNA of the CDR3: TGTGCCAGCAGCAGAAGGAACAGGGCATACTACAATGAGCAGTTCTTC.